This T cell receptor beta chain comes out of a study of blood T cell repertoires in COVID-19. Repertoires were generated with immunoSEQ multiplex PCR, while TCRdb's copy carries only in-frame clones and drops some. The repertoire consists of roughly 170,000 clones, with approximately 80% occurring once and the leading ten covering about 6.4%. Germline values: CDR1 KGHSH, CDR2 LQKENI. Trimming took 3 bases from V and 0 from J, leaving 15 bases between them. CDR3 length: 16 residues. Material: peripheral blood. J is TRBJ2-7 and V is TRBV18; D is possibly TRBD2 (6 bases). This clonotype was sampled from a human donor in a cohort sampled during active COVID-19. The CDR3 DNA reads TGTGCCAGCTCACCGCCGGGACTCCGAAGCTCCTACGAGCAGTACTTC. It encodes CASSPPGLRSSYEQYF.